The following is a T cell receptor beta chain sequence with its context. These data come from a study of blood T cell repertoires in COVID-19. CDR1 and CDR2 (germline): SGHAT, FQDESV (reference sequence). The CDR3 is 14 amino acids. V lost 5 bases and J lost 3, with 11 bases in between. Repertoires were generated with immunoSEQ multiplex PCR, while TCRdb's copy carries only in-frame clones and drops some. The table lists about 300,000 clones, around 86% of them singletons. The genes are TRBV11-1 and TRBJ1-3; D unclear. The source of this sequence is a man between 60 and 75 years old who had recovered from COVID-19. Source material: PBMCs or T cells enriched from blood (not recorded which). Here the CDR3 reads CASSQRAVGNTIYF. The DNA of the CDR3 is TGTGCCAGCAGCCAGCGGGCCGTTGGAAACACCATATATTTT.